This passage covers 18 T cell receptor beta chains from one sample sequenced in a study of T cells in Graves' hyperthyroidism and ophthalmopathy. Amplified TCR beta CDR3 regions came from RNA transcripts. First-round RT-PCR of the TCR CDR3 relied on the HTBI primer set. TCRdb used MiXCR to reprocess the multiplex PCR reads, holding one entry per CDR3 protein. The sample lists some 530,000 distinct CDR3 sequences, approximately 23% seen once, with about half in the top ten. Sequences were obtained from blood. The receptors originated from a woman aged 70-85 years with Graves' ophthalmopathy.

This clonotype was picked up a small number of times. This chain links TRBV5-4 with TRBJ2-1, with D uncertain. Germline V CDR1 and CDR2: SGHNT, YYREEE (reference sequence). Trimming stripped 4 bases from V and 10 bases from J, with 9 bases between. The CDR3 loop spans 11 amino acids. CDR3 loop: CASSRALEQFF. CDR3 bases: TGTGCCAGCAGCCGCGCGTTGGAGCAGTTCTTC.

The V and J genes are TRBV6-1 and TRBJ2-2, with 11 bases that match TRBD2. The CDR3 has 16 amino acids. V lost 4 bases, J lost 7 bases, and 8 bases stayed unmatched. Germline-derived CDR1 and CDR2 are MNHNS and SASEGT. CDR3 region: CASSGQTSGKGGELFF. CDR3 DNA sequence: TGTGCCAGCAGTGGCCAGACTAGCGGGAAGGGCGGGGAGCTGTTTTTT.

A few counts support this clonotype. The CDR3, as DNA: TGTGCCAGCAGCCAAGTTAGAGAGGCGCAGTACTTC. This codes for CASSQVREAQYF. The rearrangement joins TRBV3-1 to TRBJ2-7; D not certain. The germline V gene has CDR1 LGHDT and CDR2 YNNKEL (reference sequence). The CDR3 spans 12 residues. V was pared by 1 base and J by 9 bases, with 10 bases between.

This clonotype was recorded many times. This chain connects TRBV29-1 to TRBJ1-1; 9 bases fit TRBD1. CDR1 and CDR2 from the germline V gene are SQVTM and ANQGSEA. The CDR3 length is 12 residues. V was clipped by 7 bases and J by 4 bases; unmatched bases: 4. CDR3 loop: CSAGQGTTEAFF. CDR3 nucleotide sequence: TGCAGCGCGGGACAGGGTACCACTGAAGCTTTCTTT. The full variable domain, rest sourced from reference TRBV29-1 and TRBJ1-1, is SAVISQKPSRDICQRGTSLTIQCQVDSQVTMMFWYRQQPGQSLTLIATANQGSEATYESGFVIDKFPISRPNLTFSTLTVSNMSPEDSSIYLCSAGQGTTEAFFGQGTRLTVV.

This clonotype was picked up many times. This chain connects TRBV10-3 to TRBJ1-1; 9 bases match TRBD1. Germline CDR1 reads ENHRY; CDR2 reads SYGVKD. V was pared by 6 bases and J by 4 bases, with 3 bases of the junction left unmatched. This CDR3 region has 13 residues. The CDR3, as DNA: TGTGCCATCAGACGGGACAGGGCCACTGAAGCTTTCTTT. It is translated as CAIRRDRATEAFF.

The chain is built from TRBV28 and TRBJ2-7, with D unresolved. Germline-derived CDR1 and CDR2 are MDHEN and SYDVKM. CDR3 length: 11 amino acids. The germline V and J ends were trimmed by 10 bases and 0 bases, with 7 bases remaining between them. CDR3 bases: TGTGCCACAGGTTCCTCCTACGAGCAGTACTTC. The encoded protein is CATGSSYEQYF.

The V and J genes are TRBV6-1 and TRBJ1-5; the D is unclear. The CDR3 covers 14 residues. Looked up from germline, CDR1 is MNHNS and CDR2 is SASEGT. V shed 3 bases and J shed 3 bases, with 9 bases lying between them. The CDR3 loop reads CASSDFRPNQPQHF. The CDR3 DNA reads as TGTGCCAGCAGTGACTTCCGACCCAATCAGCCCCAGCATTTT.

This clonotype was seen many times. The V and J genes are TRBV20-1 and TRBJ2-3; a possible D gene is TRBD2 (5 bases). Trimming took 3 bases from V and 5 from J, leaving 21 bases between them. The CDR3 has 16 amino acids. Germline V CDR1 and CDR2: DFQATT, SNEGSKA (reference sequence). The CDR3 DNA is TGCAGTGCTAGTCCTGACGGGCCGAGGCGGGTAGATACGCAGTATTTT. Translated: CSASPDGPRRVDTQYF.

This rearrangement joins TRBV19 to TRBJ1-2, with TRBD1 identical over 8 bases. From germline, CDR1 is LNHDA and CDR2 SQIVND (reference sequence). CDR3 length: 13 residues. J gave up 3 bases and V 8 bases, and 5 bases lay outside the gene matches. For the CDR3, the DNA is TGTGCCAGTCGTCCGGACAGGGACTATGGCTACACCTTC. This sequence encodes CASRPDRDYGYTF.

This clonotype was detected only a few times. The chain recombines TRBV27 with TRBJ2-7, with 10 bases aligning to TRBD1. Trimming removed 5 bases from V and 4 bases from J; junction bases left unmatched: 8. The germline V gene encodes CDR1 MNHEY and CDR2 SMNVEV (reference sequence). There are 15 residues in the CDR3. The CDR3 bases are TGTGCCAGCAGTCCCCGGACAGGGGGTATGTACGAGCAGTACTTC. Its translation is CASSPRTGGMYEQYF.

V usage is TRBV11-1 and J usage is TRBJ2-3, with a possible D match to TRBD1 (6 bases). This CDR3 spans 15 amino acids. From germline, CDR1 is SGHAT and CDR2 FQDESV (reference sequence). V lost 1 base to trimming and J lost 7 bases, with 15 bases between them. The CDR3: CASSLGETGKNTQYF. The DNA for the CDR3 is TGTGCCAGCAGCTTAGGGGAGACAGGTAAAAATACGCAGTATTTT.

The chain couples TRBV7-9 to TRBJ2-4; possibly TRBD2 for D (5 bases). The CDR3 is 13 amino acids. The germline V gene encodes CDR1 SEHNR and CDR2 FQNEAQ (reference sequence). Trimming shortened V by 5 bases and J by 8 bases, and 13 bases separated the two germline ends. The CDR3: CASSPKAEDIQYF. The CDR3 DNA is TGTGCCAGCAGCCCGAAGGCGGAGGACATTCAGTACTTC.

The chain carries TRBV27 and TRBJ2-1; 8 nucleotides line up with TRBD2. CDR1 is MNHEY and CDR2 is SMNVEV in the germline V gene (reference sequence). V lost 7 bases and J lost 9; bases outside the gene matches: 11. The CDR3 is made up of 14 amino acids. DNA for the CDR3: TGTGCCAGCACTAAGCCGGGACGGGGGGGTGAGCAGTTCTTC. Amino acids: CASTKPGRGGEQFF.

This clonotype was found a few times. This chain's CDR3 is CSVETTTGIASYEQYF. CDR3 sequence (DNA): TGCAGCGTCGAAACAACCACAGGGATCGCCTCCTACGAGCAGTACTTC. The chain has TRBV29-1 and TRBJ2-7; D possibly corresponds to TRBD1 (6 bases). With 6 bases removed from V and 0 bases from J, the gap between germline ends came to 21 bases. Germline V gene lookup returns CDR1 SQVTM and CDR2 ANQGSEA. The CDR3 consists of 16 residues.

This sequence joins TRBV6-1 and TRBJ2-6, with D hard to call. Germline loops: CDR1 MNHNS, CDR2 SASEGT. With 4 bases removed from V and 0 bases from J, the gap between germline ends came to 4 bases. This CDR3 contains 14 residues. The CDR3 sequence: CASSVDSGANVLTF. Here the CDR3 DNA reads TGTGCCAGCAGTGTCGACTCTGGGGCCAACGTCCTGACTTTC.

The chain has TRBV27 and TRBJ2-2, with 9 bases lining up with TRBD2. The J segment lost 5 bases and the V segment lost 1 base, leaving 8 bases of the junction unmatched. There are 17 residues in the CDR3. Germline V lookup: CDR1 MNHEY, CDR2 SMNVEV (reference sequence). CDR3 loop: CASSLFGGRAETGELFF. The CDR3 bases are TGTGCCAGCAGTTTATTTGGCGGGAGGGCCGAAACCGGGGAGCTGTTTTTT.

The gene calls are TRBV3-1 and TRBJ1-5; no definite D call. Trimming removed 4 bases at V and 3 bases at J, with 10 bases between. In germline, CDR1 is LGHDT, CDR2 YNNKEL (reference sequence). The CDR3 contains 14 residues. In DNA, the CDR3 is TGTGCCAGCAGCCCTCAGTATAACAATCAGCCCCAGCATTTT. It yields the protein CASSPQYNNQPQHF.

The rearrangement joins TRBV6-4 to TRBJ2-5, with D tentatively TRBD1 (5 bases). Deletions cut 3 bases from V and 9 bases from J, with 14 bases between. Germline lookup yields CDR1 MRHNA and CDR2 SNTAGT. There are 13 residues in the CDR3. CDR3 nucleotide sequence: TGTGCCAGCAGTGAGGCGCCCTCAGGGTCCCAGTACTTC. Translating gives CASSEAPSGSQYF.